This TCR beta chain was captured by sequencing in a study of cytomegalovirus exposure and HLA in healthy donors. Notes on the study in general: Analysis was carried out at a later point, and it linked a missense DCLRE1C variant to TCR beta V- and J-gene trimming. Among TCR sequences, most were rare, though some public TCRs appeared in many donors. In a later analysis, DRB1 alleles had the most associated TCRs; HLA-C alleles the fewest.

This clone was detected only a few times. Antigen specificity is unknown. PCR amplification relied on 60 Vbeta primers (plus 13 Jbeta primers). The protocol was immunoSEQ multiplex PCR, while the TCRdb copy is restricted to in-frame clones and leaves out a portion. The table records some 140,000 clones, 70% to 80% of them present only once. Donors consisted of healthy bone marrow donors. V was trimmed by 9 bases and J by 0 bases, leaving 9 bases between them. Germline V gene sequence: CDR1 SNHLY, CDR2 FYNNEI. This CDR3 has 14 amino acids. Sample: PBMCs. This chain joins TRBV2 and TRBJ2-6; D is perhaps TRBD2 (6 bases). This clonotype was obtained from a female donor in good health and CMV-seronegative. DNA for the CDR3: TGTGCCAGTCTGGGGGGCTCTGGGGCCAACGTCCTGACTTTC. Amino acid sequence: CASLGGSGANVLTF.